This T cell receptor beta chain was documented in a study of early T cells in non-severe SARS-CoV-2 infection (dated by TCRdb to the early 2020s). For context, the study as a whole: Because TCR sequencing relied on bulk RNA taken from unsorted whole blood, pairing of alpha and beta chains was not possible. The research as a whole found: Matching against VDJdb was skewed toward anti-spike CD8 responses, likely underestimated virus-specific expansions, and missed private and CD4 specificities.

The study was a case-control design nested within a healthcare worker cohort in London, UK, with weekly nasopharyngeal swab PCR tests and blood sampling. Healthcare workers were recruited during the week of the UK lockdown, between 23 and 31 March 2020, and followed weekly for up to 16 weeks. CDR1 and CDR2 are read off the germline V gene (reference sequence) as SGHNT and YYREEE. Taken from cysteine to phenylalanine, the CDR3 has 14 residues. Left in the record is the CDR3 DNA by itself, 42 bases read in frame from the first base. V gives up 4 bases and J gives up 2 bases, and the segment between their germline ends measures 10 bases. The library was obtained by 5' RACE. TCRdb lists the instrument as NextSeq 500. To correct for sequencing error and PCR bias, the TCR library protocol tagged individual cDNA molecules with unique molecular identifiers. Both TCR alpha and beta chains were sequenced, and tight co-correlation was observed between alpha and beta sequence abundances in each sample. The authors' pipeline ran thus. Decombinator V4 was used to perform V gene, J gene and CDR3 annotation of TCR sequences. Expanded TCRs were defined as changing significantly between any two time points under a Poisson model with p below 0.0001. TCR abundances were normalised to the total number of TCRs sequenced per sample and were expressed as counts per million. TRAV1-2 paired with TRAJ12, TRAJ20 or TRAJ33 defined MAIT TCRs, while TRAV10 paired with TRAJ18 defined iNKT TCRs. A search of VDJdb, accessed on 1 November 2021, was run for TCRs annotated to CMV, EBV and SARS-CoV-2, with TCRs annotated for multiple antigens excluded. TCRdb reprocessing: public reads trimmed at Q25 with fastp, clones called with MiXCR, in-frame beta chains kept. Each entry is one CDR3 protein sequence, shown with its most common DNA and genes. TCRdb's processing, not the authors' own work, is the source of the V and J calls. Within this sample are tens of thousands of distinct CDR3 sequences, with approximately 5.1% of them counted one time only. Together, the top ten hold approximately 6.6% of the sample.

Note on this clonotype: What antigen it recognizes has not been identified. One base away there is no much larger clone; base qualities are not given.

This TCR came from an adult who was a healthcare worker with PCR-confirmed SARS-CoV-2 infection or an uninfected control (not recorded which). Sequenced material: whole blood. The chain is made from TRBV5-4 and TRBJ1-3; a tentative D call is TRBD1 (5 bases match). The CDR3 amino acid sequence is: CASSHWGAGNTIYF. Here is the DNA: TGTGCCAGCAGCCATTGGGGGGCTGGAAACACCATATATTTT.